This T cell receptor beta chain was found in a study of T cell responses to AZD1222 COVID-19 vaccine. Clones were sequenced by immunoSEQ multiplex PCR, and TCRdb holds only the in-frame ones, with some missing. This sample has more than 100,000 clones, with 70% to 90% found just once. V lost 2 bases to trimming and J lost 7 bases, with 11 bases between them. The germline V gene has CDR1 LNHDA and CDR2 SQIVND (reference sequence). The CDR3 sequence is 13 residues long. The genes are TRBV19 and TRBJ2-5, with D possibly matching TRBD1 (5 bases). This receptor was taken from an adult in good health. The sample here was peripheral blood, taken on day 0 of AZD1222 vaccination. CDR3 residues: CASSIQGVGTQYF. The CDR3, as DNA: TGTGCCAGTAGTATACAGGGCGTGGGGACCCAGTACTTC.